The clone carrying this T cell receptor beta chain came up once. This specimen comes from a study of T cell changes during pregnancy in multiple sclerosis. Method: immunoSEQ multiplex PCR; TCRdb's copy keeps in-frame clones and lacks some. Of about 120,000 clones listed, about 90% are singletons. This CDR3 spans 16 amino acids. V trimming: 1 base; J trimming: 2 bases; junction bases outside the gene matches: 9. Germline loops: CDR1 GTSNPN, CDR2 SVGIG (reference sequence). The specimen was peripheral blood, collected in the third trimester of pregnancy. This clonotype originated in a female donor with multiple sclerosis, enrolled in a pregnancy study. The rearrangement joins TRBV30 to TRBJ2-3; 7 nucleotides line up with TRBD2. CDR3 sequence: CAWSAAGTTYTDTQYF. The DNA for the CDR3 is TGTGCCTGGAGTGCGGCCGGGACTACCTACACAGATACGCAGTATTTT. Using reference TRBV30 and TRBJ2-3 for the parts outside the CDR3, the full variable domain is SQTIHQWPATLVQPVGSPLSLECTVEGTSNPNLYWYRQAAGRGLQLLFYSVGIGQISSEVPQNLSASRPQDRQFILSSKKLLLSDSGFYLCAWSAAGTTYTDTQYFGPGTRLTVL.